This TCR beta chain was found in a study of Graves' ophthalmopathy and Graves' hyperthyroidism. At least ten counts were recorded for this clonotype. J was trimmed by 2 bases and V by 5 bases; bases with no gene match: 4. Germline CDR1 and CDR2: LNHDA and SQIVND (reference sequence). This CDR3 spans 14 amino acids. TCR beta CDR3 regions were amplified from RNA transcripts. First-round RT-PCR used HTBI primers; second-round multiplex PCR followed. TCRdb used MiXCR to reprocess the multiplex PCR reads, holding one entry per CDR3 protein. The profile shows around 43,000 distinct CDR3 sequences, roughly half of them singletons.

The J gene is TRBJ2-7, the V gene TRBV19; 9 nucleotides agree with TRBD2. Sequencing input: peripheral blood. This receptor was taken from an adult man with Graves' ophthalmopathy. The CDR3 is CASSWTSATYEQYF. Here the CDR3 DNA reads TGTGCCAGTAGTTGGACTAGCGCAACCTACGAGCAGTACTTC.